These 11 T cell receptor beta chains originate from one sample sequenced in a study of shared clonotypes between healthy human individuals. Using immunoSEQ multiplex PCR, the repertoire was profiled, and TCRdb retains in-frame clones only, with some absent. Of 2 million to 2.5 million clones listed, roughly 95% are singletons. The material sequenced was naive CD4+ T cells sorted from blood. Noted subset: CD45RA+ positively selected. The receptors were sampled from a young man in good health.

CDR3 amino acids: CSVQTVLTTEAFF. DNA of the CDR3: TGCAGCGTTCAGACGGTCCTGACGACTGAAGCTTTCTTT. This chain links TRBV29-1 with TRBJ1-1; D is undetermined. The V end was cut by 5 bases, the J end by 5 bases, with 15 bases between. CDR1 and CDR2 from the germline V gene are SQVTM and ANQGSEA. The CDR3 sequence is 13 residues long. The full variable domain, its missing parts supplied by reference TRBV29-1 and TRBJ1-1, is SAVISQKPSRDICQRGTSLTIQCQVDSQVTMMFWYRQQPGQSLTLIATANQGSEATYESGFVIDKFPISRPNLTFSTLTVSNMSPEDSSIYLCSVQTVLTTEAFFGQGTRLTVV.

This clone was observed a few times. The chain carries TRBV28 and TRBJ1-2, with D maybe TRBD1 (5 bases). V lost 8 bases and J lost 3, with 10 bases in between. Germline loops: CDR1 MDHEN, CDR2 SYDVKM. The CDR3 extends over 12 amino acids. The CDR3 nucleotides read TGTGCCAGCCTGAGGGGCGACTATGGCTACACCTTC. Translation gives CASLRGDYGYTF.

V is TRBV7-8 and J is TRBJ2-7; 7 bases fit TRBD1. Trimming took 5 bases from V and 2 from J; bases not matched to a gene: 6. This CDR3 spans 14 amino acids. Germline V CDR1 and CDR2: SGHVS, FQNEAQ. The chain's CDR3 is CASSTYRGPYEQYF. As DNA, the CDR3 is TGTGCCAGCAGCACCTACAGGGGTCCCTACGAGCAGTACTTC.

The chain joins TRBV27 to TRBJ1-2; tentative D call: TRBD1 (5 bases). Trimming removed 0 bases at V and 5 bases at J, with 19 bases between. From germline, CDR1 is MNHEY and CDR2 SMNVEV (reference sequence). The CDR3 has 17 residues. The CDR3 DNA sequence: TGTGCCAGCAGTTTATCGTCCGGGGGTGATTCCCTATATGGCTACACCTTC. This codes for CASSLSSGGDSLYGYTF.

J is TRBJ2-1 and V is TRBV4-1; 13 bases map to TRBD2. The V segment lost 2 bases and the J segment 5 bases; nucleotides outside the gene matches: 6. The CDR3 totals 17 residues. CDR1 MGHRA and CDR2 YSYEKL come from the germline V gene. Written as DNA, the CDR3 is TGCGCCAGCAGCCAAACCCGGACTAGCGGGAGTAACAATGAGCAGTTCTTC. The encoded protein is CASSQTRTSGSNNEQFF.

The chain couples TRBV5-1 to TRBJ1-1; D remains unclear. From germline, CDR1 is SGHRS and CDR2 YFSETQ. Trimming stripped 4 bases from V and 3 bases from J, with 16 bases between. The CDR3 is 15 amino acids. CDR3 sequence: CASSHPGFGDTEAFF. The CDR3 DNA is TGCGCCAGCAGCCACCCTGGTTTCGGGGACACTGAAGCTTTCTTT.

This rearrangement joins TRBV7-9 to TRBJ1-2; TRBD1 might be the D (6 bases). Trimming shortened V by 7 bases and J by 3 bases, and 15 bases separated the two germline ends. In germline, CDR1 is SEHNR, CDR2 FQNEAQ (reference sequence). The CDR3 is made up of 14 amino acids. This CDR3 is CASTTTGRDYGYTF. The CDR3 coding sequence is TGTGCCAGCACCACGACAGGCAGAGACTATGGCTACACCTTC.

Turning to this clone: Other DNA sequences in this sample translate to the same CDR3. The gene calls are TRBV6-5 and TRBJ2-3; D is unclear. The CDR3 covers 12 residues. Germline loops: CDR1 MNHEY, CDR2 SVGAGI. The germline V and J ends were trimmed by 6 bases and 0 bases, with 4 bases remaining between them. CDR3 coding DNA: TGTGCCAGCAGCTCCAGCACAGATACGCAGTATTTT. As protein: CASSSSTDTQYF.

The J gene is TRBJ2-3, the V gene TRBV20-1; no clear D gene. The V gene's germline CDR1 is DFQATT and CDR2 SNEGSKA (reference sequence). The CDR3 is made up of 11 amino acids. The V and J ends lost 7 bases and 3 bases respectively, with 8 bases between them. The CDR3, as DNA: TGCAGTGGCGAGGAAACAGATACGCAGTATTTT. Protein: CSGEETDTQYF.

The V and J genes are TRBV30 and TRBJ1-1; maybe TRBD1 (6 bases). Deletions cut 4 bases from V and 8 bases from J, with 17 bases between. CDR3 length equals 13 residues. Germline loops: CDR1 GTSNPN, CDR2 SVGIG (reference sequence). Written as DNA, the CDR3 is TGTGCCTGGACCATCCCGGGACACAAGGAAGCTTTCTTT. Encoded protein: CAWTIPGHKEAFF.

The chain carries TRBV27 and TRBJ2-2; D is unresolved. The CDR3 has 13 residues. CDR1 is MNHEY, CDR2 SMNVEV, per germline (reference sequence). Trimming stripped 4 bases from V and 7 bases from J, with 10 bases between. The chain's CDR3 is CASSSPTRGELFF. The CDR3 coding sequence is TGTGCCAGCAGTTCACCGACACGCGGGGAGCTGTTTTTT.